Reported below is one TCR beta chain. The data were taken from a study of technical replicates of blood from a few donors. The V gene end was trimmed by 1 base and the J gene end by 1 base; junction bases not matched to a gene: 13. Germline-derived CDR1 and CDR2 are SGHVS and FQNEAQ. The CDR3 extends over 20 amino acids. Clones were sequenced by immunoSEQ multiplex PCR, and TCRdb holds only the in-frame ones, with some missing. There are tens of thousands of clones in the sample; around 91% occur only once, and under 0.45% lies in the top ten. The TCR was taken from a human donor in good health. Some clones in this sample may be carry-over from other donors' samples. This chain connects TRBV7-8 to TRBJ2-1, with 10 bases that match TRBD2. The specimen sequenced was T cells isolated from PBMCs. The CDR3 region has the DNA TGTGCCAGCAGCTTAGTCGGAAAGGGTACTAGCGGGACTTCCTACAATGAGCAGTTCTTC. It is translated as CASSLVGKGTSGTSYNEQFF.